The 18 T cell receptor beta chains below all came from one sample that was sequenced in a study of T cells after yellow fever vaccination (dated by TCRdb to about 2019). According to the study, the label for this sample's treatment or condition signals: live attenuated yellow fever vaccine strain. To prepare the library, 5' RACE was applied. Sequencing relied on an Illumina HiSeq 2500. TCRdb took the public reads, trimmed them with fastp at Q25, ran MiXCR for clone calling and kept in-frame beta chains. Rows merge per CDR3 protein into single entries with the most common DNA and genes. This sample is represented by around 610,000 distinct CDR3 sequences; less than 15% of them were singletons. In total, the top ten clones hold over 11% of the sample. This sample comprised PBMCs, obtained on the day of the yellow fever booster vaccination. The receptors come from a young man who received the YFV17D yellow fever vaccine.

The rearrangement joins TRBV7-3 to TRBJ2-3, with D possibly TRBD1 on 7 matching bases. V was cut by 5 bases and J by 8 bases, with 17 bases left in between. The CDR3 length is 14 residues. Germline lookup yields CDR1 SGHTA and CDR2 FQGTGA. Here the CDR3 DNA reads TGTGCCAGCAGCCCACGCGGGACAGAGGGTACGCAGTATTTT. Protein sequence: CASSPRGTEGTQYF.

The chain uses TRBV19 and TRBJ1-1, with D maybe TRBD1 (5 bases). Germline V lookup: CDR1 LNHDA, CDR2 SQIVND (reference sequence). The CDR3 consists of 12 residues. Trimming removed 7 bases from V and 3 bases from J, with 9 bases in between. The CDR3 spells CASTGRDTEAFF. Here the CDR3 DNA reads TGTGCCAGTACAGGGCGGGACACTGAAGCTTTCTTT.

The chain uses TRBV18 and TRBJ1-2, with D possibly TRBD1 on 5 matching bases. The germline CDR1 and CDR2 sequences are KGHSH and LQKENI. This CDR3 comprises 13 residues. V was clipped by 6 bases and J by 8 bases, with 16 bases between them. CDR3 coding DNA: TGTGCCAGCTCCCAAAGAGAGGGGAACGGCTACACCTTC. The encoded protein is CASSQREGNGYTF.

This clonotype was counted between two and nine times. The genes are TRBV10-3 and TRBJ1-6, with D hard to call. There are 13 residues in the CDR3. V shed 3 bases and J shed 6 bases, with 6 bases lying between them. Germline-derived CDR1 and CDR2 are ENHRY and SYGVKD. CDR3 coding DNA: TGTGCCATCAGTGAATCTGGTAATTCACCCCTCCACTTT. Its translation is CAISESGNSPLHF.

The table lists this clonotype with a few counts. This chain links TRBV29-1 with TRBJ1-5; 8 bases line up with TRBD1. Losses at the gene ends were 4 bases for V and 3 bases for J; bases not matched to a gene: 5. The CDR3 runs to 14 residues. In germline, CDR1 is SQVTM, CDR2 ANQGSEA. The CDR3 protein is CSVATGANNQPQHF. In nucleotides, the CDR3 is TGCAGCGTTGCGACAGGGGCGAACAATCAGCCCCAGCATTTT.

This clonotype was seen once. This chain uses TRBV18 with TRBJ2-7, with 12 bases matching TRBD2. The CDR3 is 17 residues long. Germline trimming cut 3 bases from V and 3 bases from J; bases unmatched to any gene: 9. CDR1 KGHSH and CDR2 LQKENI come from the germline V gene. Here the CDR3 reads CASSPAGGLAGNYEQYF. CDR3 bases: TGTGCCAGCTCACCGGCCGGAGGACTAGCGGGAAACTACGAGCAGTACTTC.

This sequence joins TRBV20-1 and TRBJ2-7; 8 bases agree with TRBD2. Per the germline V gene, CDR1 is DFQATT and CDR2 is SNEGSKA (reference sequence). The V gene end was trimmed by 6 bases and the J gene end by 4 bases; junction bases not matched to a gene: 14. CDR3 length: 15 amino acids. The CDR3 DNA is TGCAGTGCCACGACCGAAAGCGGGAGTGGGTACGAGCAGTACTTC. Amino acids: CSATTESGSGYEQYF.

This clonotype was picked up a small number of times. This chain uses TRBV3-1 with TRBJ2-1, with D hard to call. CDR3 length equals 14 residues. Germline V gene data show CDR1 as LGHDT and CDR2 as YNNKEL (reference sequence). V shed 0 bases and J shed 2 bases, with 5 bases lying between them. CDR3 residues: CASSQDGAYNEQFF. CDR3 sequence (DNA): TGTGCCAGCAGCCAAGATGGAGCCTACAATGAGCAGTTCTTC.

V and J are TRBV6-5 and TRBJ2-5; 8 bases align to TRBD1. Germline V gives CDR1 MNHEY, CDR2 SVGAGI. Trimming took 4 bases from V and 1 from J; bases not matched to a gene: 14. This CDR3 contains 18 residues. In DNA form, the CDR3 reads TGTGCCAGCAGTTGGAGGACAGGGAAAGGAGGGGTCCAAGAGACCCAGTACTTC. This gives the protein CASSWRTGKGGVQETQYF.

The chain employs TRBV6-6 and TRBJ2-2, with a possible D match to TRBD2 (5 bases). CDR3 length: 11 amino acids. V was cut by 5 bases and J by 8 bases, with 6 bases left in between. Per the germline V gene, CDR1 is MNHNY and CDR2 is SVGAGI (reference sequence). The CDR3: CASSGEGELFF. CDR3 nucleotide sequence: TGTGCCAGCAGTGGGGAGGGGGAGCTGTTTTTT.

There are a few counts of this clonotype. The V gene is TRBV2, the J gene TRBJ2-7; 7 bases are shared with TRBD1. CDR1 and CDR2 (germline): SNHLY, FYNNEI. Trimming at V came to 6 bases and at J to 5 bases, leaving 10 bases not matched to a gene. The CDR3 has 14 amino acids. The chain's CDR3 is CASRTPDRSHEQYF. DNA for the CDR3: TGTGCCAGCAGGACACCGGACAGGAGCCACGAGCAGTACTTC.

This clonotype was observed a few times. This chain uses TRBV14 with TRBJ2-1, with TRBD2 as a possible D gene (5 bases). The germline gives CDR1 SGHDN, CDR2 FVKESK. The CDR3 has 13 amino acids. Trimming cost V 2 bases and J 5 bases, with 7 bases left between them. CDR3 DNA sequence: TGTGCCAGCAGCCAACTAGCTAACAATGAGCAGTTCTTC. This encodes CASSQLANNEQFF.

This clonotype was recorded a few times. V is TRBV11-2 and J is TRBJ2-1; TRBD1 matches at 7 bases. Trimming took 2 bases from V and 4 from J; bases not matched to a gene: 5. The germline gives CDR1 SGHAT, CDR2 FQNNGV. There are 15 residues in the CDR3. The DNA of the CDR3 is TGTGCCAGCAGCTTATCGACAGGGAATTACAATGAGCAGTTCTTC. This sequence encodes CASSLSTGNYNEQFF. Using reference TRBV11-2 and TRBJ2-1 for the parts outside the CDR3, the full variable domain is EAGVAQSPRYKIIEKRQSVAFWCNPISGHATLYWYQQILGQGPKLLIQFQNNGVVDDSQLPKDRFSAERLKGVDSTLKIQPAKLEDSAVYLCASSLSTGNYNEQFFGPGTRLTVL.

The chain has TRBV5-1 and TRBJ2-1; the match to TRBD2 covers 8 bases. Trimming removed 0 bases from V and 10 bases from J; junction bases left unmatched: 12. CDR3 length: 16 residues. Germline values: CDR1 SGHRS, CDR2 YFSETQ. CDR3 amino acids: CASSLGPGGPAIEQFF. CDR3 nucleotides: TGCGCCAGCAGCTTGGGCCCGGGAGGGCCAGCGATAGAGCAGTTCTTC.

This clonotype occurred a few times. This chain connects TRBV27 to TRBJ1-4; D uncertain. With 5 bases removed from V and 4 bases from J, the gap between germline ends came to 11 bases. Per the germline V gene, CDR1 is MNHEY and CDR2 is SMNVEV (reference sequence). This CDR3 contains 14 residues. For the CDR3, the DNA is TGTGCCAGCAGTCCCCGACGGGGTAATGAAAAACTGTTTTTT. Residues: CASSPRRGNEKLFF.

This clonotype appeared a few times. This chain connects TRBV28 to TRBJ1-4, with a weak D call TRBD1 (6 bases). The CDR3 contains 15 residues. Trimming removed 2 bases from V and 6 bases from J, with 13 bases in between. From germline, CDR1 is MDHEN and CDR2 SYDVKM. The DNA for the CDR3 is TGTGCCAGCAGTTTACGATACAGGGCGGATGAAAAACTGTTTTTT. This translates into CASSLRYRADEKLFF.

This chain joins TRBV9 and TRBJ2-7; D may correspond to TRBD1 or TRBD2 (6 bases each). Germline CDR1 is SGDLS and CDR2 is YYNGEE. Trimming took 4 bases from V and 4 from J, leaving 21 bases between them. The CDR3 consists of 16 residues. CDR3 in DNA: TGTGCCAGCAGCCCCCGGGGGCAGTCCGCGTTTTACGAGCAGTACTTC. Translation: CASSPRGQSAFYEQYF.

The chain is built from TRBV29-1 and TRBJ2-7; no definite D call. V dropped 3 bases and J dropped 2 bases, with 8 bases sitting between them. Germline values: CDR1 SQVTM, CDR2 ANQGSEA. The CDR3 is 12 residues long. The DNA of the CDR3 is TGCAGCGTTGAGATCAGAGCCTACGAGCAGTACTTC. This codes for CSVEIRAYEQYF.